One and the same sample provided the 25 T cell receptor beta chains below, sequenced in a study of beta chain features in type 1 diabetes. Study-wide results and caveats: Moderately but significantly shorter TCRB CDR3s were found in Type 1 diabetes patients in all four CD4+ subsets.

Expressed TCRB transcripts were sequenced because the entire RNA isolate underwent reverse transcription. Method: immunoSEQ multiplex PCR; TCRdb's copy keeps in-frame clones and lacks some. The sample has fewer than 300,000 clones; approximately 11% are singletons. Their cognate antigens are unknown. Sequencing was done on a sample of naive CD4+ T cells from blood. These receptor sequences come from a man aged 30 to 45 with type 1 diabetes.

In this sample, this clone turned up a few times. This chain connects TRBV30 to TRBJ2-7; D not resolved. CDR1 GTSNPN and CDR2 SVGIG come from the germline V gene (reference sequence). V lost 5 bases, J lost 2 bases, and 10 bases lay in between. The CDR3 has 12 residues. As DNA, the CDR3 is TGTGCCTGGGCCCTTGCGACCTACGAGCAGTACTTC. It encodes CAWALATYEQYF.

V and J are TRBV2 and TRBJ2-7; D ambiguous. CDR3 length: 13 amino acids. V was pared by 1 base and J by 2 bases, with 6 bases between. From germline, CDR1 is SNHLY and CDR2 FYNNEI. The CDR3 DNA is TGTGCCAGCAGTGAAGTTCCTACCTACGAGCAGTACTTC. Encoded protein: CASSEVPTYEQYF.

The sample holds a few counts of this clone. V and J are TRBV28 and TRBJ2-3, with D tentatively TRBD1 (6 bases). V dropped 3 bases and J dropped 1 base, with 11 bases sitting between them. Germline CDR1 and CDR2: MDHEN and SYDVKM. The CDR3 loop spans 15 amino acids. The CDR3 nucleotides are TGTGCCAGCAGTTTCACCAGGGGAGGCACAGATACGCAGTATTTT. Its translation: CASSFTRGGTDTQYF. The variable domain in full, completed from reference TRBV28 and TRBJ2-3, reads DVKVTQSSRYLVKRTGEKVFLECVQDMDHENMFWYRQDPGLGLRLIYFSYDVKMKEKGDIPEGYSVSREKKERFSLILESASTNQTSMYLCASSFTRGGTDTQYFGPGTRLTVL.

The V and J genes are TRBV28 and TRBJ2-7; 10 bases line up with TRBD1. CDR1 and CDR2 from the germline V gene are MDHEN and SYDVKM. J lost 9 bases, V lost 3 bases, and 14 bases had no gene match. The length of the CDR3 is 16 residues. The DNA of the CDR3 is TGTGCCAGCAGTTTGTTCACGGGACAGGGGTCGCAGACGCAGTACTTC. Protein product: CASSLFTGQGSQTQYF.

This clone turned up a few times. The chain couples TRBV9 to TRBJ1-2; D gene ambiguous. CDR3 size: 15 residues. CDR1 SGDLS and CDR2 YYNGEE come from the germline V gene. The V end was cut by 0 bases, the J end by 4 bases, with 13 bases between. CDR3 nucleotides: TGTGCCAGCAGCGTAGGAATAGGTAGAGGCTATGGCTACACCTTC. This gives the protein CASSVGIGRGYGYTF.

In DNA form, the CDR3 reads TGTGCCTGGAGTGTAGCGGGGTCCTACAATGAGCAGTTCTTC. Amino acids: CAWSVAGSYNEQFF. This chain connects TRBV30 to TRBJ2-1; 7 positions match TRBD2. V lost 0 bases, J lost 1 base, and 0 bases stayed unmatched. The CDR3 covers 14 residues. Germline CDR1 reads GTSNPN; CDR2 reads SVGIG (reference sequence).

The chain is built from TRBV5-4 and TRBJ1-6, with 9 positions matching TRBD1. The CDR3 runs to 14 residues. J lost 9 bases, V lost 6 bases, and 7 bases had no gene match. Germline values: CDR1 SGHNT, CDR2 YYREEE (reference sequence). CDR3 residues: CASTPETGGSPLHF. The DNA of the CDR3 is TGTGCCAGCACCCCCGAGACAGGGGGTTCACCCCTCCACTTT. The variable domain in full, completed from reference TRBV5-4 and TRBJ1-6, reads ETGVTQSPTHLIKTRGQQVTLRCSSQSGHNTVSWYQQALGQGPQFIFQYYREEENGRGNFPPRFSGLQFPNYSSELNVNALELDDSALYLCASTPETGGSPLHFGNGTRLTVT.

The rearrangement joins TRBV6-6 to TRBJ1-1; D not resolved. Germline lookup yields CDR1 MNHNY and CDR2 SVGAGI (reference sequence). This CDR3 is 14 amino acids long. V was pared by 4 bases and J by 1 base, with 10 bases between. The CDR3 is CASSLGGRNTEAFF. The DNA for the CDR3 is TGTGCCAGCAGTTTAGGAGGCAGGAACACTGAAGCTTTCTTT.

This clone has just a few counts. This sequence joins TRBV11-1 and TRBJ2-5, with D perhaps matching TRBD1 (6 bases). Germline V gives CDR1 SGHAT, CDR2 FQDESV (reference sequence). Trimming took off 8 bases at V and 3 bases at J, with 16 bases between the two ends. This CDR3 is 14 amino acids long. CDR3 loop: CASAGQGKKETQYF. The CDR3 DNA sequence: TGTGCCAGCGCTGGGCAGGGGAAGAAAGAGACCCAGTACTTC.

This clone was found once. The chain uses TRBV10-1 and TRBJ2-2, with D tentatively TRBD1 (5 bases). This CDR3 is 13 amino acids long. The germline CDR1 and CDR2 sequences are WNHNN and SYGVQD (reference sequence). V lost 4 bases to trimming and J lost 6 bases, with 9 bases between them. Here the CDR3 reads CASSVQGAGELFF. CDR3 bases: TGCGCCAGCAGTGTCCAAGGGGCCGGGGAGCTGTTTTTT.

This clone turned up a few times. This chain joins TRBV4-1 and TRBJ2-1; maybe TRBD2 (5 bases). Germline values: CDR1 MGHRA, CDR2 YSYEKL. CDR3 size: 16 residues. Trimming left V 0 bases short and J 3 bases short, with 12 bases between. This chain's CDR3 is CASSQEPTGNYNEQFF. The CDR3 coding sequence is TGCGCCAGCAGCCAAGAACCTACCGGGAACTACAATGAGCAGTTCTTC.

This clone appeared a few times. The chain carries TRBV7-3 and TRBJ2-5; 15 nucleotides align to TRBD2. Germline assignment: CDR1 SGHTA and CDR2 FQGTGA. CDR3 length: 17 amino acids. V was pared by 0 bases and J by 1 base, with 0 bases of the junction left unmatched. The CDR3 DNA sequence: TGTGCCAGCAGCTTAACGGGACTAGCGGGGGGCCAAGAGACCCAGTACTTC. This codes for CASSLTGLAGGQETQYF. The entire variable domain, with the rest obtained from reference TRBV7-3 and TRBJ2-5, is as follows: GAGVSQTPSNKVTEKGKYVELRCDPISGHTALYWYRQSLGQGPEFLIYFQGTGAADDSGLPNDRFFAVRPEGSVSTLKIQRTERGDSAVYLCASSLTGLAGGQETQYFGPGTRLLVL.

This clone was detected only a few times. The chain joins TRBV19 to TRBJ1-5, with D possibly matching TRBD1 (6 bases). Trimming removed 1 base at V and 2 bases at J, with 9 bases between. The CDR3 is made up of 15 amino acids. Germline lookup yields CDR1 LNHDA and CDR2 SQIVND (reference sequence). The CDR3 sequence is CASSIGRGGNQPQHF. CDR3 bases: TGTGCCAGTAGTATAGGCAGGGGAGGCAATCAGCCCCAGCATTTT.

V gene TRBV11-2 combines with J gene TRBJ1-5; D call uncertain. Trimming shortened V by 4 bases and J by 5 bases, and 9 bases separated the two germline ends. This CDR3 is 13 amino acids long. Germline assignment: CDR1 SGHAT and CDR2 FQNNGV. The CDR3 loop is CASSSRPDQPQHF. CDR3 nucleotides: TGTGCCAGCAGCTCGAGGCCGGATCAGCCCCAGCATTTT.

The chain joins TRBV15 to TRBJ2-7, with 11 bases that match TRBD2. There are 15 residues in the CDR3. Trimming cost V 5 bases and J 3 bases; bases outside gene matches: 6. Germline V lookup: CDR1 LNHNV, CDR2 YYDKDF (reference sequence). The CDR3 sequence: CATSPPTSGVYEQYF. The CDR3 coding sequence is TGTGCCACCAGCCCCCCGACTAGCGGGGTCTACGAGCAGTACTTC.

V and J are TRBV30 and TRBJ2-7; D perhaps matches TRBD2 (5 bases). V lost 5 bases and J 3 bases, leaving 14 bases between the germline ends. Germline V gives CDR1 GTSNPN, CDR2 SVGIG (reference sequence). This CDR3 contains 13 residues. The CDR3 spells CAWVGPGFYEQYF. Written as DNA, the CDR3 is TGTGCCTGGGTCGGCCCGGGGTTCTACGAGCAGTACTTC.

This clone was counted between two and nine times. V is TRBV6-6 and J is TRBJ2-7; 10 bases are a match to TRBD1. This CDR3 is built from 13 residues. Unmatched junction bases numbered 5, after V lost 5 bases and J lost 7 bases. The germline V gene has CDR1 MNHNY and CDR2 SVGAGI (reference sequence). Here the CDR3 DNA reads TGTGCCAGCAGTGACGGACAGGGGGATGAGCAGTACTTC. Translated, it gives CASSDGQGDEQYF.

Written as DNA, the CDR3 is TGTGCCAGCTCACCCCAGGACGGGATGAACACTGAAGCTTTCTTT. It encodes CASSPQDGMNTEAFF. This sequence joins TRBV18 and TRBJ1-1; unclear D gene. Germline CDR1 KGHSH, CDR2 LQKENI. CDR3 length: 15 residues. V lost 3 bases, J lost 0 bases, and 11 bases lay in between.

The chain recombines TRBV2 with TRBJ2-1; 9 nucleotides align to TRBD2. Germline V CDR1 and CDR2: SNHLY, FYNNEI. The CDR3 is 17 amino acids. The trim removed 4 bases at V and 0 bases at J, leaving 7 bases unmatched. CDR3 residues: CASSGGRGGSSYNEQFF. In DNA form, the CDR3 reads TGTGCCAGCAGTGGAGGGCGGGGGGGCAGCTCCTACAATGAGCAGTTCTTC.

This clone was counted a few times. CDR3 loop: CASGSGGGSHRQYF. The CDR3 coding sequence is TGCGCCAGCGGGAGCGGGGGAGGATCCCACCGGCAGTATTTT. J is TRBJ2-3 and V is TRBV5-1; 8 positions agree with TRBD2. V trimming: 7 bases; J trimming: 11 bases; junction bases outside the gene matches: 15. Germline CDR1 and CDR2: SGHRS and YFSETQ. The CDR3 has 14 amino acids.

The chain employs TRBV7-9 and TRBJ1-3; 10 nucleotides line up with TRBD1. CDR1 and CDR2 (germline): SEHNR, FQNEAQ (reference sequence). With V trimmed by 5 bases and J by 3 bases, 4 bases remained unmatched. This CDR3 comprises 15 residues. This CDR3 is CASSPGQGFGNTIYF. CDR3 sequence (DNA): TGTGCCAGCAGCCCGGGACAGGGGTTTGGAAACACCATATATTTT.

The chain couples TRBV6-4 to TRBJ1-1, with TRBD1 identical over 7 bases. The CDR3 length is 14 residues. The V and J ends lost 4 bases and 5 bases, in that order; junction bases with no gene match: 7. Germline CDR1 is MRHNA and CDR2 is SNTAGT. Written as DNA, the CDR3 is TGTGCCAGCAGTGCCGAACAGGGGATGACTGAAGCTTTCTTT. It translates to CASSAEQGMTEAFF.

The chain recombines TRBV23-1 with TRBJ2-3, with D tentatively TRBD1 (6 bases). TRBV23-1 is assigned to the ORF class and has an uncertain function. CDR3 length: 14 residues. Deletions cut 6 bases from V and 3 bases from J, with 13 bases between. The CDR3 DNA reads as TGCGCCAGCAGAGAAACTAGGGGGACAGATACGCAGTATTTT. The encoded protein is CASRETRGTDTQYF.

This chain joins TRBV5-1 and TRBJ2-3, with D perhaps TRBD1 (5 bases). Trimming removed 0 bases from V and 1 base from J, with 9 bases in between. CDR1 and CDR2 from the germline V gene are SGHRS and YFSETQ. The CDR3 has 15 residues. The CDR3 spells CASSLGLGGTDTQYF. CDR3 bases: TGCGCCAGCAGCTTGGGGCTAGGGGGCACAGATACGCAGTATTTT. Based on the CDR3 plus reference TRBV5-1 and TRBJ2-3, the full variable domain is KAGVTQTPRYLIKTRGQQVTLSCSPISGHRSVSWYQQTPGQGLQFLFEYFSETQRNKGNFPGRFSGRQFSNSRSEMNVSTLELGDSALYLCASSLGLGGTDTQYFGPGTRLTVL.

In this sample, this clone turned up a few times. In DNA form, the CDR3 reads TGCGCCAGCAGCTTGGCTGCGACTTCTGAAGCTTTCTTT. Amino acids: CASSLAATSEAFF. This chain joins TRBV5-1 and TRBJ1-1, with D unresolved. CDR1 is SGHRS and CDR2 is YFSETQ in the germline V gene. V lost 0 bases and J lost 6, with 9 bases in between. The CDR3 runs 13 residues. Variable domain in full (rest from reference TRBV5-1 and TRBJ1-1): KAGVTQTPRYLIKTRGQQVTLSCSPISGHRSVSWYQQTPGQGLQFLFEYFSETQRNKGNFPGRFSGRQFSNSRSEMNVSTLELGDSALYLCASSLAATSEAFFGQGTRLTVV.